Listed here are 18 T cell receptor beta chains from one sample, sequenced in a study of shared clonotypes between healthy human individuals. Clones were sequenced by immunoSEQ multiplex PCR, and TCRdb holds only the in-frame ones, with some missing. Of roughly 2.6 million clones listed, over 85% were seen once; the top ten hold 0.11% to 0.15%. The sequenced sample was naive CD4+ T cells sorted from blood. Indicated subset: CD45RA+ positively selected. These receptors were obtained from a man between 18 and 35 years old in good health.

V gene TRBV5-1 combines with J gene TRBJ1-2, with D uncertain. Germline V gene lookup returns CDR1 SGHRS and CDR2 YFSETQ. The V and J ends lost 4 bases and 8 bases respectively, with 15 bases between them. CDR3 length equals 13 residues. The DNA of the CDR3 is TGCGCCAGCAGCCCGGAGGAAAACGTGGGCTACACCTTC. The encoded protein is CASSPEENVGYTF.

The CDR3 loop reads CASSYSQGSGEQYF. Written as DNA, the CDR3 is TGTGCCAGCAGTTACTCGCAGGGCTCGGGGGAGCAGTACTTC. This chain joins TRBV6-5 and TRBJ2-7; perhaps D is TRBD1 or TRBD2 (5 bases each). The CDR3 totals 14 residues. Per germline, CDR1 MNHEY and CDR2 SVGAGI. V was clipped by 0 bases and J by 7 bases, with 13 bases between them.

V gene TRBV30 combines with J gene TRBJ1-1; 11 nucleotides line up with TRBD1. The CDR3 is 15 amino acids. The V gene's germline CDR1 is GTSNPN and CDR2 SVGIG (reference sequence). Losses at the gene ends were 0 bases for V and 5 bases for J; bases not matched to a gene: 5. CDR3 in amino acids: CAWSVRTGGLTEAFF. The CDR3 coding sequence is TGTGCCTGGAGTGTACGGACAGGGGGCTTGACTGAAGCTTTCTTT.

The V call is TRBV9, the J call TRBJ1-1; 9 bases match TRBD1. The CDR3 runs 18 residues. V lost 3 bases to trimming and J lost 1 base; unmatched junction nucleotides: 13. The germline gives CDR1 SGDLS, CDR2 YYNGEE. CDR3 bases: TGTGCCAGCAGCGCCGGACAGGGGCCGGCGCGGGGGAACACTGAAGCTTTCTTT. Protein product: CASSAGQGPARGNTEAFF.

In DNA form, the CDR3 reads TGTGCCAGCCGAGCTCGGGGCCCGAATCAGCCCCAGCATTTT. Its translation is CASRARGPNQPQHF. The rearrangement links TRBV19 to TRBJ1-5, with TRBD1 as a possible D gene (5 bases). V lost 9 bases and J 4 bases, leaving 16 bases between the germline ends. The germline CDR1 and CDR2 sequences are LNHDA and SQIVND (reference sequence). The CDR3 length is 14 residues.

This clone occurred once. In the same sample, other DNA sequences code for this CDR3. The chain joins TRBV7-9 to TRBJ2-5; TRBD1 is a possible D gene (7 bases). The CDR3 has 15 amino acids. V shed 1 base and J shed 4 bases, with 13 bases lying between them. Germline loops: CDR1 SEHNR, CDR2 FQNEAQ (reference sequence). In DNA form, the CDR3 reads TGTGCCAGCAGCTTAGGGGCAGGGGGAGGAGAGACCCAGTACTTC. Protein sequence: CASSLGAGGGETQYF.

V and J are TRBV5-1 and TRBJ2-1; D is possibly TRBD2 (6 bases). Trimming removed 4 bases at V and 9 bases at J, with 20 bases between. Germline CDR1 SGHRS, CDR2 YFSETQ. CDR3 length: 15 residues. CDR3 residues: CASSGTGSSYGEQFF. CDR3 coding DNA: TGCGCCAGCAGCGGGACTGGGAGCTCCTACGGTGAGCAGTTCTTC. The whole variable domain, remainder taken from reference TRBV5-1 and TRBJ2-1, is KAGVTQTPRYLIKTRGQQVTLSCSPISGHRSVSWYQQTPGQGLQFLFEYFSETQRNKGNFPGRFSGRQFSNSRSEMNVSTLELGDSALYLCASSGTGSSYGEQFFGPGTRLTVL.

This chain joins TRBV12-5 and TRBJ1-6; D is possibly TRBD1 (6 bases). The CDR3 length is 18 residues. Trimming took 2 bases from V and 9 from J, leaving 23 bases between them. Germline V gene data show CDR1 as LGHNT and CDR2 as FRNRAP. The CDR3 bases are TGTGCTAGTGGTTTGCGGGGAAAAACCGGGACATCCGTTTCACCCCTCCACTTT. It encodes CASGLRGKTGTSVSPLHF.

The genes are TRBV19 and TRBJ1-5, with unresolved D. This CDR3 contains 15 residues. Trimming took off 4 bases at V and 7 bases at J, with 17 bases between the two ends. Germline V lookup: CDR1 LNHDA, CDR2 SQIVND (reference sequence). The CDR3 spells CASSRLVWVDQPQHF. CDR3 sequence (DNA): TGTGCCAGTAGTAGGTTGGTCTGGGTAGACCAGCCCCAGCATTTT. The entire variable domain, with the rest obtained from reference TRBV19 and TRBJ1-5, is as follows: DGGITQSPKYLFRKEGQNVTLSCEQNLNHDAMYWYRQDPGQGLRLIYYSQIVNDFQKGDIAEGYSVSREKKESFPLTVTSAQKNPTAFYLCASSRLVWVDQPQHFGDGTRLSIL.

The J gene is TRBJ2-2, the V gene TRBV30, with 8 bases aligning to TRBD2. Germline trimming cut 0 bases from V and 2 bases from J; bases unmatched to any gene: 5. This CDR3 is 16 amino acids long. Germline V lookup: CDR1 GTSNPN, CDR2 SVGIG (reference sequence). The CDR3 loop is CAWSVPSGGNTGELFF. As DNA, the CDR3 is TGTGCCTGGAGTGTACCCAGCGGGGGAAACACCGGGGAGCTGTTTTTT.

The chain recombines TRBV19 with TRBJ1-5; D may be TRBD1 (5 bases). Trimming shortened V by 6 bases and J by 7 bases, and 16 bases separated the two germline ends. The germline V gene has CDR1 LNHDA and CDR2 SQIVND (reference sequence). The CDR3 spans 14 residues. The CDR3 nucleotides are TGTGCCAGTAGGGGAACAGGAGTATGGCAGCCCCAGCATTTT. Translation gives CASRGTGVWQPQHF.

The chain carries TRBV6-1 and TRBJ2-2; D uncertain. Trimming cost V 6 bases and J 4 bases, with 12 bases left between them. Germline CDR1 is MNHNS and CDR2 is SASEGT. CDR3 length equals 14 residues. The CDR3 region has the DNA TGTGCCAGCAGAAAGGATGTTCGCACCGGGGAGCTGTTTTTT. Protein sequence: CASRKDVRTGELFF.

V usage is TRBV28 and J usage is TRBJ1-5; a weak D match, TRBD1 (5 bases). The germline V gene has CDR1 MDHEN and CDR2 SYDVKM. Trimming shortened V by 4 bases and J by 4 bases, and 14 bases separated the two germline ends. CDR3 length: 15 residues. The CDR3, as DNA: TGTGCCAGCAGTTCGGGGACTGTGGGTAATCAGCCCCAGCATTTT. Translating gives CASSSGTVGNQPQHF.

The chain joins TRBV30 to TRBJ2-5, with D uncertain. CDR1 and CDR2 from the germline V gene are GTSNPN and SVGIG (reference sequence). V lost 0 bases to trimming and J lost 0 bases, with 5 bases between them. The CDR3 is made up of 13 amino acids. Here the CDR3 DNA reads TGTGCCTGGAGTGTCAACTACCAAGAGACCCAGTACTTC. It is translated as CAWSVNYQETQYF.

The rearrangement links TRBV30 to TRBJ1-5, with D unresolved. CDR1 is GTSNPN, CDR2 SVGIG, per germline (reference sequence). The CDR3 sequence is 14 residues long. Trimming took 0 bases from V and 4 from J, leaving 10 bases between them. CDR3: CAWSVHPPNQPQHF. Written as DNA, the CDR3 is TGTGCCTGGAGTGTACACCCCCCAAATCAGCCCCAGCATTTT.

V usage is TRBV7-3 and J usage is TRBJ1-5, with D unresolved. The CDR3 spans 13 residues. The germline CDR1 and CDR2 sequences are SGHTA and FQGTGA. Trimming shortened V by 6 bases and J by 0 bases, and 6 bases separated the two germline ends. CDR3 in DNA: TGTGCCAGCAGTCAAGATAGCAATCAGCCCCAGCATTTT. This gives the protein CASSQDSNQPQHF.

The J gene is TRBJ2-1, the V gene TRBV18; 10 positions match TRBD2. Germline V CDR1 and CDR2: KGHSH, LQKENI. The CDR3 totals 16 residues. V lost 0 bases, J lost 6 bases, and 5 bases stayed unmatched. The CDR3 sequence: CASSPPGLAITNEQFF. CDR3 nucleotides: TGTGCCAGCTCACCACCGGGACTAGCGATAACCAATGAGCAGTTCTTC. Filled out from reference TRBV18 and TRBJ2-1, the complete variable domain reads NAGVMQNPRHLVRRRGQEARLRCSPMKGHSHVYWYRQLPEEGLKFMVYLQKENIIDESGMPKERFSAEFPKEGPSILRIQQVVRGDSAAYFCASSPPGLAITNEQFFGPGTRLTVL.

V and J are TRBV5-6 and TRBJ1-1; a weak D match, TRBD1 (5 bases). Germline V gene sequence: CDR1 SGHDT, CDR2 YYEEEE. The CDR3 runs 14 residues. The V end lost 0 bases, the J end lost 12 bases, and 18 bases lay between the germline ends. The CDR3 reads CASSLAAGQGMTFF. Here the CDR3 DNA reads TGTGCCAGCAGCTTGGCCGCCGGTCAGGGTATGACTTTCTTT.